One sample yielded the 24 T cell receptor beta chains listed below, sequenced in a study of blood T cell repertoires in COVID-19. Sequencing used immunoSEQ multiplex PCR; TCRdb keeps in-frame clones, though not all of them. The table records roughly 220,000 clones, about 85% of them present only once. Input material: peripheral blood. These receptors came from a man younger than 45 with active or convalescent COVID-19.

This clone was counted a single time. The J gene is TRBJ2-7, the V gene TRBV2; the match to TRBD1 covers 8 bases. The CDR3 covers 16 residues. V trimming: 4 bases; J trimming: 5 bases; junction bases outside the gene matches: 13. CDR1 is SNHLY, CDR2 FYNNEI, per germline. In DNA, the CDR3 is TGTGCCAGCAGTGGGTTTCTCAGGGGGCTGGGGGACGAGCAGTACTTC. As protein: CASSGFLRGLGDEQYF.

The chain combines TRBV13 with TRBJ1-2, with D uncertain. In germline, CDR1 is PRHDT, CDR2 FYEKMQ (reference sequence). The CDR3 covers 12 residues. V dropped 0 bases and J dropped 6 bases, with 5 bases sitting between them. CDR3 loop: CASSLGENGYTF. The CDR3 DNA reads TGTGCCAGCAGCTTAGGCGAGAATGGCTACACCTTC.

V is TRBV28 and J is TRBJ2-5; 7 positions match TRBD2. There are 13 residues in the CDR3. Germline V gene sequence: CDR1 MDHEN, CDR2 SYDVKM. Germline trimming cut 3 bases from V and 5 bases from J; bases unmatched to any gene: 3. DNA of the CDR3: TGTGCCAGCAGTTTCGCGGGGGAGGAGACCCAGTACTTC. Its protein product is CASSFAGEETQYF. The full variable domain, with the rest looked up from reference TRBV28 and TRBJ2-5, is DVKVTQSSRYLVKRTGEKVFLECVQDMDHENMFWYRQDPGLGLRLIYFSYDVKMKEKGDIPEGYSVSREKKERFSLILESASTNQTSMYLCASSFAGEETQYFGPGTRLLVL.

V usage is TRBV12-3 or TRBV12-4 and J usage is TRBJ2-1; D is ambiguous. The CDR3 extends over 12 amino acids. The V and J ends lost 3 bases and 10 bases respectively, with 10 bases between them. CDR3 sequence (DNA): TGTGCCAGCAGTTTCGGTTCAGCGGAGCAGTTCTTC. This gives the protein CASSFGSAEQFF.

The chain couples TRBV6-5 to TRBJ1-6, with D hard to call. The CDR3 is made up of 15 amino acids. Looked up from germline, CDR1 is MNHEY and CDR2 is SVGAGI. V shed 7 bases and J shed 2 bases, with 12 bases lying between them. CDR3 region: CASTRGIPYNSPLHF. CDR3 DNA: TGTGCCAGCACCAGAGGGATTCCCTATAATTCACCCCTCCACTTT.

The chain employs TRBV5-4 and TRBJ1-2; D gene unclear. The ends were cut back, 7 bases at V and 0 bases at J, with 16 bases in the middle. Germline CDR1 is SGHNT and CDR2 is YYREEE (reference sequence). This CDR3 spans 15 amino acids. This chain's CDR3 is CASRSMGRSNYGYTF. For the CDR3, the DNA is TGTGCCAGCCGATCTATGGGCAGGTCTAACTATGGCTACACCTTC.

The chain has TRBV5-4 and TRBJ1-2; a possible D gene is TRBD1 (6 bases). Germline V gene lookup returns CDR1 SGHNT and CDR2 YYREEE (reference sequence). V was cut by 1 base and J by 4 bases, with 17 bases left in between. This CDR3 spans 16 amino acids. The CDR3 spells CASSLYVGAGGYGYTF. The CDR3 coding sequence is TGTGCCAGCAGCTTGTACGTGGGGGCTGGGGGCTATGGCTACACCTTC.

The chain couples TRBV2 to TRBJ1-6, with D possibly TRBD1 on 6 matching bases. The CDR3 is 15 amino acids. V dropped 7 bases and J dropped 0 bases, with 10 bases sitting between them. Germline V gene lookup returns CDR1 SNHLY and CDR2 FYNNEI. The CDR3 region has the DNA TGTGCCAGCAAGGGCAGGGGCTCCTATAATTCACCCCTCCACTTT. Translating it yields CASKGRGSYNSPLHF.

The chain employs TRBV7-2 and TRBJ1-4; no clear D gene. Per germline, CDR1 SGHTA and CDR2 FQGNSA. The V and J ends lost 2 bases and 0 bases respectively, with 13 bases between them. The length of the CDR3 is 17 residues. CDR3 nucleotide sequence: TGTGCCAGCAGCTTAAGCGGCAAATTAGCAACTAATGAAAAACTGTTTTTT. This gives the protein CASSLSGKLATNEKLFF.

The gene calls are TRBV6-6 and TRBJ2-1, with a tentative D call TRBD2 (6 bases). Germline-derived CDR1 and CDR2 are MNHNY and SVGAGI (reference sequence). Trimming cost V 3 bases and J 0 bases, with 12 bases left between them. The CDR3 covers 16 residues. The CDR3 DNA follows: TGTGCCAGCAGTTATGAGGCGGGAAGCTCCTACAATGAGCAGTTCTTC. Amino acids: CASSYEAGSSYNEQFF.

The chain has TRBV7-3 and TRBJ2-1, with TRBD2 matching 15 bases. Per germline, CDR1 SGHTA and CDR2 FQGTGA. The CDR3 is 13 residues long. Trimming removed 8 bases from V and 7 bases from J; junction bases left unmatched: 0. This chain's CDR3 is CASGTSGRNEQFF. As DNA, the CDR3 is TGTGCCAGCGGGACTAGCGGGAGGAATGAGCAGTTCTTC.

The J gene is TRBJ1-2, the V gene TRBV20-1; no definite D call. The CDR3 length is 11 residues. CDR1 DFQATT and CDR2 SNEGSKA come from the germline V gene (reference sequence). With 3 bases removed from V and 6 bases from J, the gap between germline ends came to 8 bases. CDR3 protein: CSASFGDGYTF. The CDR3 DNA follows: TGCAGTGCTAGTTTCGGGGATGGCTACACCTTC.

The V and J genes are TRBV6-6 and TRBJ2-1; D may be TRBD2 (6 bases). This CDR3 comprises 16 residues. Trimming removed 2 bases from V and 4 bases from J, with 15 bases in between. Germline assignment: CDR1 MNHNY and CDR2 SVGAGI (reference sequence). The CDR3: CASSYLLGGVYNEQFF. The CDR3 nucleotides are TGTGCCAGCAGTTACCTTCTAGGCGGGGTATACAATGAGCAGTTCTTC.

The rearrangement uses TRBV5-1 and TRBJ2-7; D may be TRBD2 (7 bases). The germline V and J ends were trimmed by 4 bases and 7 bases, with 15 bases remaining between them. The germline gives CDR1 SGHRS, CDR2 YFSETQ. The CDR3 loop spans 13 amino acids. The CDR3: CASSAAGEGEQYF. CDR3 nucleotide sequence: TGCGCCAGCAGCGCAGCAGGGGAGGGGGAGCAGTACTTC.

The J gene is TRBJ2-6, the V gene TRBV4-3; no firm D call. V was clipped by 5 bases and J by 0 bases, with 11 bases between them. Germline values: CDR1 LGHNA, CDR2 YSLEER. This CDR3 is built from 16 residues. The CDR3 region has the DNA TGCGCCAGCAGCTTAGACTTGTCCTCTGGGGCCAACGTCCTGACTTTC. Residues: CASSLDLSSGANVLTF.

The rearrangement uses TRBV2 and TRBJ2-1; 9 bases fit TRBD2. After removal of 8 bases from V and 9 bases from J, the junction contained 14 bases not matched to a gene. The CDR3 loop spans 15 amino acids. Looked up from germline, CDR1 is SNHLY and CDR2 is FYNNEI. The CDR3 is CASDSGLAIGGEQFF. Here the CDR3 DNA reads TGTGCCAGCGATTCAGGACTAGCGATAGGGGGTGAGCAGTTCTTC.

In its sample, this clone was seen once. The CDR3 loop reads CASSLAAGLYEQYF. The CDR3 DNA is TGTGCCAGCAGCTTAGCAGCGGGCCTCTACGAGCAGTACTTC. V is TRBV7-6 and J is TRBJ2-7; possibly TRBD2 for D (6 bases). Trimming took 0 bases from V and 3 from J, leaving 9 bases between them. The CDR3 loop spans 14 amino acids. Germline-derived CDR1 and CDR2 are SGHVS and FNYEAQ. The full variable domain, completed using reference TRBV7-6 and TRBJ2-7, is GAGVSQSPRYKVTKRGQDVALRCDPISGHVSLYWYRQALGQGPEFLTYFNYEAQQDKSGLPNDRFSAERPEGSISTLTIQRTEQRDSAMYRCASSLAAGLYEQYFGPGTRLTVT.

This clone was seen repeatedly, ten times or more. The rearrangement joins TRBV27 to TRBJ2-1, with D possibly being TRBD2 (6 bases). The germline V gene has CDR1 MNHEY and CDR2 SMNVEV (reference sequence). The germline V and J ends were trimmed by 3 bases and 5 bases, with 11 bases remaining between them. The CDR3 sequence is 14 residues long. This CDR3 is CASSLGLSHNEQFF. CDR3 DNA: TGTGCCAGCAGTTTGGGACTCTCACACAATGAGCAGTTCTTC.

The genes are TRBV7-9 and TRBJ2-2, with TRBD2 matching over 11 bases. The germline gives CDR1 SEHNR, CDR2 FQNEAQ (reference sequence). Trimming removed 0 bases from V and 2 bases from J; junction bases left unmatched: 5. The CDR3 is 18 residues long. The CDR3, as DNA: TGTGCCAGCAGCTTAGCACTAGCGGGAGTCGGTAACACCGGGGAGCTGTTTTTT. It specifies CASSLALAGVGNTGELFF.

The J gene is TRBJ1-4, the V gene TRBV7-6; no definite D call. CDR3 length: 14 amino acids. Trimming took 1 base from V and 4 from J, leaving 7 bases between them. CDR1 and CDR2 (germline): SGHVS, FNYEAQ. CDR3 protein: CASSLGQINEKLFF. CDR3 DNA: TGTGCCAGCAGCTTAGGCCAGATTAATGAAAAACTGTTTTTT.

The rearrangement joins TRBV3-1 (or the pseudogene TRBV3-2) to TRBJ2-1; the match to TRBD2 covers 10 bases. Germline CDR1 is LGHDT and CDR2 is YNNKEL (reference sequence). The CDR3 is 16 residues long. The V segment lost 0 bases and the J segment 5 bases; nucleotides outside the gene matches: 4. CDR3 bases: TGTGCCAGCAGCCAAGATACTAGCGGGGCTCACAATGAGCAGTTCTTC. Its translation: CASSQDTSGAHNEQFF.

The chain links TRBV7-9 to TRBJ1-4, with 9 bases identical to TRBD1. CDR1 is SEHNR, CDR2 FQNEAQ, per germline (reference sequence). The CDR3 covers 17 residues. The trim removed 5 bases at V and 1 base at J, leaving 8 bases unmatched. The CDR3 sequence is CASSPQGARGTNEKLFF. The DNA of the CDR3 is TGTGCCAGCAGCCCACAGGGGGCCCGAGGAACTAATGAAAAACTGTTTTTT.

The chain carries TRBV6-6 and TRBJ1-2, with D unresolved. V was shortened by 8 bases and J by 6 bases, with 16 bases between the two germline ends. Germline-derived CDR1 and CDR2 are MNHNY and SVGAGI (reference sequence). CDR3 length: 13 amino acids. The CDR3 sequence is CASRPTERDGYTF. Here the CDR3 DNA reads TGTGCCAGCCGCCCAACAGAAAGAGATGGCTACACCTTC.

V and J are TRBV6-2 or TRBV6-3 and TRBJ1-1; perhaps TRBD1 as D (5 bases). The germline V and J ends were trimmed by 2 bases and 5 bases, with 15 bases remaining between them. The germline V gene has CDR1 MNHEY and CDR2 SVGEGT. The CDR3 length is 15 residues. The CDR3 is CASSYAAGSVTEAFF. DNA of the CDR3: TGTGCCAGCAGTTACGCTGCAGGGTCGGTAACTGAAGCTTTCTTT.